This TCR beta chain came from a study of Graves' ophthalmopathy and Graves' hyperthyroidism. Overall study context: Before any treatment was given, at initial diagnosis, peripheral blood was collected.

The trim removed 4 bases at V and 4 bases at J, leaving 10 bases unmatched. Germline-derived CDR1 and CDR2 are KGHDR and SFDVKD. The CDR3 is 18 amino acids. This clonotype was found a few times. The antigen is unknown. RNA transcripts served as template for amplifying TCR beta CDR3 sequences. The first round was an RT-PCR with HTBI primers, and the second round was a multiplex PCR. TCRdb itself ran the multiplex PCR reads through MiXCR, one entry per CDR3 protein. The top ten clones hold 44% of a sample with about 740,000 distinct CDR3 sequences, approximately 40% of them seen once. Regarding the study as a whole: Sensitivity reached about 70% and specificity 72% to 80% when the model predicted ophthalmopathy progression.

A diagnosis was made from clinical symptoms together with serum thyroxine, TRAb, thyroid ultrasound and orbital computed tomography. The rearrangement joins TRBV24-1 to TRBJ1-5; 12 positions agree with TRBD1. The TCR originated in an adult man with Graves' ophthalmopathy. The sample was peripheral blood. The CDR3 loop is CATSDPGTGGTPNQPQHF. CDR3 DNA sequence: TGTGCCACCAGTGACCCAGGGACAGGGGGCACCCCGAATCAGCCCCAGCATTTT.